The TCR beta chain under discussion was sequenced for a study of blood T cells in healthy people across ages. Findings and limits, study-wide: Whereas aged donors had fewer naive CD4+ cells, long-lived donors had more of them and higher diversity.

Next came a second PCR, run for about 7 to 11 cycles, which used a sample-barcoded 5' primer along with a J-beta primer mix. Through a template-switch adaptor with 12 random nucleotides, each cDNA molecule received a tag. TCRdb used MiXCR to reprocess the 5' RACE reads, holding one entry per CDR3 protein. The repertoire holds 1,100,000 or so distinct CDR3 sequences, with around 45% as singletons. Losses at the gene ends were 6 bases for V and 5 bases for J; bases not matched to a gene: 16. In germline, CDR1 is SQVTM, CDR2 ANQGSEA. The CDR3 is 16 amino acids. The authors extracted at least 5 micrograms of total RNA per sample. This clonotype was counted only a few times. Its antigen is unidentified.

This chain uses TRBV29-1 with TRBJ2-3, with 8 bases identical to TRBD1. This TCR was recovered from a woman aged 55-69 years in good health. The sample was blood. CDR3 sequence reads: CSVRSWTGKIGDTQYF. CDR3 DNA sequence: TGCAGCGTCCGAAGCTGGACAGGGAAAATTGGAGATACGCAGTATTTT.